These 24 T cell receptor beta chains share one sample of origin, sequenced in a study of blood T cell repertoires in COVID-19. Method: immunoSEQ multiplex PCR; TCRdb's copy keeps in-frame clones and lacks some. In the table there are approximately 190,000 clones, roughly 79% of which are singletons. The sample was peripheral blood. Receptors were obtained from a man in his fifties or sixties with active or convalescent COVID-19.

The rearrangement joins TRBV2 to TRBJ1-4, with a weak D call TRBD1 (6 bases). Per the germline V gene, CDR1 is SNHLY and CDR2 is FYNNEI. The V and J ends lost 6 bases and 7 bases respectively, with 15 bases between them. CDR3 length: 14 amino acids. DNA of the CDR3: TGTGCCAGCAGGTCCGGGGGGGCAGGTGAAAAACTGTTTTTT. Translated: CASRSGGAGEKLFF. Together with reference TRBV2 and TRBJ1-4, the CDR3 gives the full variable domain: EPEVTQTPSHQVTQMGQEVILRCVPISNHLYFYWYRQILGQKVEFLVSFYNNEISEKSEIFDDQFSVERPDGSNFTLKIRSTKLEDSAMYFCASRSGGAGEKLFFGSGTQLSVL.

This rearrangement joins TRBV6-5 to TRBJ2-5; D might be TRBD1 (6 bases). Germline V gives CDR1 MNHEY, CDR2 SVGAGI. This CDR3 region has 13 residues. Trimming pared 8 bases from V and 4 bases from J, leaving 14 bases between. This CDR3 is CASRRGLRETQYF. CDR3 DNA: TGTGCCAGCCGAAGGGGGTTGAGAGAGACCCAGTACTTC.

This chain joins TRBV2 and TRBJ1-6; D is undetermined. The CDR3 loop spans 13 amino acids. Germline lookup yields CDR1 SNHLY and CDR2 FYNNEI. The V gene lost 4 bases and the J gene lost 11 bases, with 12 bases spanning the gap. This CDR3 is CASSVGIRAPLHF. The CDR3 coding sequence is TGTGCCAGCAGTGTCGGGATTCGGGCACCCCTCCACTTT.

This clone came up a few times. The genes are TRBV29-1 and TRBJ2-2, with 9 bases lining up with TRBD2. The germline V gene has CDR1 SQVTM and CDR2 ANQGSEA. Unmatched junction bases numbered 11, after V lost 4 bases and J lost 5 bases. This CDR3 has 16 amino acids. This CDR3 is CSVGGLAGEGTGELFF. CDR3 DNA: TGCAGCGTTGGGGGGTTAGCGGGAGAGGGAACCGGGGAGCTGTTTTTT.

V usage is TRBV19 and J usage is TRBJ2-5, with 13 bases fitting TRBD2. Germline V lookup: CDR1 LNHDA, CDR2 SQIVND (reference sequence). The junction had 6 bases not matched to a gene; V was cut back by 6 bases and J by 2 bases. This CDR3 contains 16 residues. CDR3 sequence reads: CASSAPGLAGQETQYF. The CDR3 DNA is TGTGCCAGTAGCGCCCCGGGACTAGCGGGACAAGAGACCCAGTACTTC.

This chain uses TRBV30 with TRBJ2-1; the D gene is possibly TRBD2 (6 bases). The germline gives CDR1 GTSNPN, CDR2 SVGIG (reference sequence). CDR3 length: 16 amino acids. V was pared by 4 bases and J by 8 bases, with 24 bases between. The CDR3 nucleotides read TGTGCCTGGAAAGGAGGGGATCGTACTAGTTCGGATGAGCAGTTCTTC. Protein: CAWKGGDRTSSDEQFF.

In this sample, this clone turned up many times. The chain employs TRBV2 and TRBJ2-3; TRBD1 matches 7 bases. Germline lookup yields CDR1 SNHLY and CDR2 FYNNEI. The trim removed 6 bases at V and 4 bases at J, leaving 1 base unmatched. The CDR3 length is 12 residues. CDR3: CASRQGADTQYF. The CDR3, as DNA: TGTGCCAGCAGGCAGGGGGCAGATACGCAGTATTTT. Drawing the rest from reference TRBV2 and TRBJ2-3, the complete variable domain is EPEVTQTPSHQVTQMGQEVILRCVPISNHLYFYWYRQILGQKVEFLVSFYNNEISEKSEIFDDQFSVERPDGSNFTLKIRSTKLEDSAMYFCASRQGADTQYFGPGTRLTVL.

The chain combines TRBV24-1 with TRBJ2-4, with D possibly being TRBD2 (5 bases). There are 12 residues in the CDR3. V lost 4 bases and J 7 bases, leaving 7 bases between the germline ends. Germline V gene lookup returns CDR1 KGHDR and CDR2 SFDVKD. The CDR3 spells CATSDGGNIQYF. The CDR3 DNA reads TGTGCCACCAGTGACGGCGGGAACATTCAGTACTTC.

This chain links TRBV28 with TRBJ1-1; D is possibly TRBD1 (6 bases). From germline, CDR1 is MDHEN and CDR2 SYDVKM. V lost 4 bases, J lost 5 bases, and 14 bases lay in between. CDR3 size: 14 residues. The CDR3 DNA follows: TGTGCCAGCAGTTCGGGAGGGGGGTGGACTGAAGCTTTCTTT. Encoded protein: CASSSGGGWTEAFF.

The gene calls are TRBV27 and TRBJ2-1; 8 nucleotides line up with TRBD2. The CDR3 covers 13 residues. CDR1 MNHEY and CDR2 SMNVEV come from the germline V gene (reference sequence). V lost 7 bases and J lost 9; bases outside the gene matches: 8. CDR3 in amino acids: CASTVSGSTEQFF. The CDR3 DNA reads as TGTGCCAGCACCGTCAGCGGGAGTACTGAGCAGTTCTTC.

The chain links TRBV15 to TRBJ2-5; 12 bases agree with TRBD2. The CDR3 runs to 14 residues. Germline CDR1 LNHNV, CDR2 YYDKDF (reference sequence). V trimming: 1 base; J trimming: 11 bases; junction bases outside the gene matches: 5. CDR3 residues: CATSRGGTSGPQYF. The CDR3 nucleotides are TGTGCCACCAGCAGAGGCGGGACTAGCGGGCCACAGTACTTC.

The chain has TRBV7-2 and TRBJ2-6, with 7 bases matching TRBD2. This CDR3 comprises 15 residues. In germline, CDR1 is SGHTA, CDR2 FQGNSA. J was trimmed by 2 bases and V by 5 bases; bases with no gene match: 3. Written as DNA, the CDR3 is TGTGCCAGCAGCAGGGCGGGAGCTGGGGCCAACGTCCTGACTTTC. Protein sequence: CASSRAGAGANVLTF.

The V call is TRBV27, the J call TRBJ2-3; TRBD2 aligns across 12 bases. The CDR3 consists of 14 residues. V was pared by 5 bases and J by 5 bases, with 2 bases of the junction left unmatched. Per the germline V gene, CDR1 is MNHEY and CDR2 is SMNVEV (reference sequence). For the CDR3, the DNA is TGTGCCAGCAGTCGGACTAGCGGGATAGATACGCAGTATTTT. Translation: CASSRTSGIDTQYF.

The rearrangement uses TRBV7-8 and TRBJ1-2, with D maybe TRBD1 (6 bases). Per germline, CDR1 SGHVS and CDR2 FQNEAQ. V dropped 8 bases and J dropped 7 bases, with 17 bases sitting between them. This CDR3 region has 13 residues. Here the CDR3 DNA reads TGTGCCAGCCGGGGGGGCGCGGGAGGTGGCTACACCTTC. It is translated as CASRGGAGGGYTF.

This chain links TRBV6-5 with TRBJ2-7, with 8 bases identical to TRBD1. Germline V gene data show CDR1 as MNHEY and CDR2 as SVGAGI. V dropped 3 bases and J dropped 4; count of bases not matched to a gene: 8. This CDR3 contains 15 residues. The CDR3 nucleotides read TGTGCCAGCAGTTATTCCGGGACAGGTGTTTACGAGCAGTACTTC. Amino acids: CASSYSGTGVYEQYF.

The table lists this clone with a few counts. The rearrangement uses TRBV28 and TRBJ2-5, with D possibly matching TRBD2 (6 bases). CDR1 MDHEN and CDR2 SYDVKM come from the germline V gene. The CDR3 runs 15 residues. V gave up 4 bases and J gave up 4 bases, with 16 bases separating them. The CDR3 sequence: CASSSPGRWRETQYF. CDR3 nucleotide sequence: TGTGCCAGCAGTTCCCCGGGGAGGTGGAGAGAGACCCAGTACTTC.

This clone is a singleton in its sample. The V gene is TRBV29-1, the J gene TRBJ2-1; TRBD2 aligns across 8 bases. Germline CDR1 reads SQVTM; CDR2 reads ANQGSEA. This CDR3 comprises 16 residues. V lost 2 bases, J lost 3 bases, and 9 bases stayed unmatched. Written as DNA, the CDR3 is TGCAGCGTTGAAACCCCGATAGCGGGGATCTACAATGAGCAGTTCTTC. Amino acids: CSVETPIAGIYNEQFF.

The rearrangement uses TRBV3-1 (or the pseudogene TRBV3-2) and TRBJ2-7; 15 positions agree with TRBD2. With 1 base clipped from V and 3 bases from J, the junction kept 16 bases outside the gene matches. The CDR3 has 21 amino acids. The germline V gene encodes CDR1 LGHDT and CDR2 YNNKEL (reference sequence). CDR3 residues: CASSQGISGGLAGGGLYEQYF. DNA for the CDR3: TGTGCCAGCAGCCAAGGAATTAGCGGAGGACTAGCGGGAGGGGGGCTCTACGAGCAGTACTTC.

This clone has just one count. The chain recombines TRBV5-4 with TRBJ2-7; 13 bases agree with TRBD2. Unmatched junction bases numbered 1, after V lost 2 bases and J lost 5 bases. The CDR3 extends over 14 amino acids. Germline assignment: CDR1 SGHNT and CDR2 YYREEE (reference sequence). The CDR3 DNA is TGTGCCAGCAGCTTAGGACTAGCGGGAGACGAGCAGTACTTC. It codes for CASSLGLAGDEQYF.

This chain connects TRBV19 to TRBJ2-3; maybe TRBD2 (5 bases). Trimming left V 6 bases short and J 4 bases short, with 14 bases between. CDR1 and CDR2 from the germline V gene are LNHDA and SQIVND (reference sequence). The CDR3 spans 14 residues. CDR3 in DNA: TGTGCCAGTAGGGCGCGGGTGACGGCAGATACGCAGTATTTT. As protein: CASRARVTADTQYF.

V gene TRBV2 combines with J gene TRBJ1-4; possible D gene TRBD1, 5 bases. Per germline, CDR1 SNHLY and CDR2 FYNNEI. The CDR3 has 16 amino acids. The V gene lost 1 base and the J gene lost 3 bases, with 12 bases spanning the gap. In nucleotides, the CDR3 is TGTGCCAGCAGTGAAGGGGGATGGGGGGCTAATGAAAAACTGTTTTTT. This sequence encodes CASSEGGWGANEKLFF.

The chain joins TRBV10-3 to TRBJ1-5, with 7 bases identical to TRBD1. V dropped 3 bases and J dropped 5; count of bases not matched to a gene: 7. The length of the CDR3 is 15 residues. The germline CDR1 and CDR2 sequences are ENHRY and SYGVKD. The CDR3 loop reads CAISDRGTDYQPQHF. The DNA of the CDR3 is TGTGCCATCAGTGATCGAGGGACAGACTATCAGCCCCAGCATTTT.

This clone was recorded a few times. This chain links TRBV5-1 with TRBJ2-7, with 7 bases aligning to TRBD2. V was pared by 5 bases and J by 2 bases, with 16 bases of the junction left unmatched. This CDR3 contains 17 residues. Germline-derived CDR1 and CDR2 are SGHRS and YFSETQ. The chain's CDR3 is CASRHYPLAGEAYEQYF. The CDR3 DNA sequence: TGCGCCAGCAGGCACTACCCGCTCGCGGGAGAGGCCTACGAGCAGTACTTC. Full variable domain (rest looked up from reference TRBV5-1 and TRBJ2-7): KAGVTQTPRYLIKTRGQQVTLSCSPISGHRSVSWYQQTPGQGLQFLFEYFSETQRNKGNFPGRFSGRQFSNSRSEMNVSTLELGDSALYLCASRHYPLAGEAYEQYFGPGTRLTVT.

In this sample, this clone turned up a few times. The chain couples TRBV18 to TRBJ1-6, with unresolved D. CDR1 and CDR2 (germline): KGHSH, LQKENI. The CDR3 extends over 14 amino acids. V lost 4 bases, J lost 7 bases, and 11 bases lay in between. The CDR3 coding sequence is TGTGCCAGCTCACTCAGGCAGAAAAATTCACCCCTCCACTTT. This encodes CASSLRQKNSPLHF.